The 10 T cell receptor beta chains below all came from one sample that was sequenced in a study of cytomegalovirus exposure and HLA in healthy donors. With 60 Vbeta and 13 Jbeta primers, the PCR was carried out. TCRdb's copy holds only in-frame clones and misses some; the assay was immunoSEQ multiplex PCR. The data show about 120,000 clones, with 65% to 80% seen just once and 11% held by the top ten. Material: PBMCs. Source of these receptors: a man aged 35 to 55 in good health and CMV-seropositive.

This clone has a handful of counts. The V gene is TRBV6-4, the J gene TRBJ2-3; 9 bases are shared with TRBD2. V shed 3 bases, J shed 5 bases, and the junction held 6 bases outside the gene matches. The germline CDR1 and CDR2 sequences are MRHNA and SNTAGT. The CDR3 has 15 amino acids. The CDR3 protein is CASSEGGSGGDTQYF. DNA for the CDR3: TGTGCCAGCAGTGAAGGTGGTAGCGGGGGAGATACGCAGTATTTT.

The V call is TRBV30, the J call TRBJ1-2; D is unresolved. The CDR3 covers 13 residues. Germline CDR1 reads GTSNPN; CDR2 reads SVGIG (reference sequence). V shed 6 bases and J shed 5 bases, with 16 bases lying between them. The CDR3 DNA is TGTGCCTGCCACTTCCAGGTTCTTTATGGCTACACCTTC. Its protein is CACHFQVLYGYTF. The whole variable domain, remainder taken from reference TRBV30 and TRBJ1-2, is SQTIHQWPATLVQPVGSPLSLECTVEGTSNPNLYWYRQAAGRGLQLLFYSVGIGQISSEVPQNLSASRPQDRQFILSSKKLLLSDSGFYLCACHFQVLYGYTFGSGTRLTVV.

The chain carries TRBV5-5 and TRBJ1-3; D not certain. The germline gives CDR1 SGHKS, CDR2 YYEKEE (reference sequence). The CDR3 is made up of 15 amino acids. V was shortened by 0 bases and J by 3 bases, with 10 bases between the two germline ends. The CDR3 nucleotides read TGTGCCAGCAGCTTGGTGGGCCCGCGTGGAAACACCATATATTTT. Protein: CASSLVGPRGNTIYF.

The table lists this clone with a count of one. The CDR3 nucleotides read TGTGCCAGTGGGCAGGACAGGGCCTATGGCTACACCTTC. Residues: CASGQDRAYGYTF. The rearrangement joins TRBV6-5 to TRBJ1-2, with TRBD1 identical over 8 bases. CDR1 and CDR2 (germline): MNHEY, SVGAGI. Trimming removed 9 bases from V and 4 bases from J; junction bases left unmatched: 7. This CDR3 contains 13 residues.

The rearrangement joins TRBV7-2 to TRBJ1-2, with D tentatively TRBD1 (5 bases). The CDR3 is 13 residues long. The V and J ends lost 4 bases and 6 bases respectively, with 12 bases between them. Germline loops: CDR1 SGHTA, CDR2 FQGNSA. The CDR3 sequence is CASSWGGGDGYTF. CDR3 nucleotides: TGTGCCAGCAGCTGGGGGGGTGGGGATGGCTACACCTTC.

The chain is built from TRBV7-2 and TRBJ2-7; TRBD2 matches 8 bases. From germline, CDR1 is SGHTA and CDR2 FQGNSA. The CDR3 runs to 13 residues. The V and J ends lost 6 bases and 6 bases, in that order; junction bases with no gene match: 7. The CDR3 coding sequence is TGTGCCAGCAGATTGGGGACTAGTGGCGAGCAGTACTTC. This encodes CASRLGTSGEQYF.

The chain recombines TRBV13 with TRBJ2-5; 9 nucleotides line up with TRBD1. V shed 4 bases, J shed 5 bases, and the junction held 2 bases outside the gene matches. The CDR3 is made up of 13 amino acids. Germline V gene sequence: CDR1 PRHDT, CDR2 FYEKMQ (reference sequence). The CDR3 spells CASSSDRGETQYF. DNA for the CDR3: TGTGCCAGCAGCTCCGACAGGGGGGAGACCCAGTACTTC.

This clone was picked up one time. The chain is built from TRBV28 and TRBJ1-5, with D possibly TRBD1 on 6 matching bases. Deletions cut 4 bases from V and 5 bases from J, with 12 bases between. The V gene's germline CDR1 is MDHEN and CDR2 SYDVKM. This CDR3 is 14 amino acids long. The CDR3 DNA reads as TGTGCCAGCAGTTCGGGACATATGGATCAGCCCCAGCATTTT. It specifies CASSSGHMDQPQHF.

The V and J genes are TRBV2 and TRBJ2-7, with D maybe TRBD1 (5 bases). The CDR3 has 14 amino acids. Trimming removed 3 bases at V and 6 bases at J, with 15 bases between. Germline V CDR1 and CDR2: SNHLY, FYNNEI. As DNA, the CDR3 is TGTGCCAGCAGTGATGGACATCTGACCGGCGAGCAGTACTTC. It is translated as CASSDGHLTGEQYF.

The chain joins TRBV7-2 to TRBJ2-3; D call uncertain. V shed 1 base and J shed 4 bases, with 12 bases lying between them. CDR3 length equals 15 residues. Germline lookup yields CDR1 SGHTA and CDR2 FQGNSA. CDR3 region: CASSLGSPRADTQYF. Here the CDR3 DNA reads TGTGCCAGCAGCTTAGGATCGCCACGGGCAGATACGCAGTATTTT.